These 26 T cell receptor beta chains share one sample of origin, sequenced in a study of cytomegalovirus exposure and HLA in healthy donors. The PCR employed 60 Vbeta primers together with 13 Jbeta primers. The method was immunoSEQ multiplex PCR; TCRdb's version includes in-frame clones alone and lacks a portion of them. The table shows fewer than 150,000 clones, with 15% to 17% occurring only once. Sequencing was performed on PBMCs. These receptors originate from a woman under 30 in good health and CMV-seronegative.

This clone showed up just a few times. The genes are TRBV4-2 and TRBJ2-1, with D perhaps TRBD2 (6 bases). V was shortened by 0 bases and J by 2 bases, with 17 bases between the two germline ends. This CDR3 contains 18 residues. Germline V CDR1 and CDR2: LGHNA, YNFKEQ. The CDR3: CASSQDLASDWAYNEQFF. For the CDR3, the DNA is TGTGCCAGCAGCCAAGACCTTGCTAGCGACTGGGCCTACAATGAGCAGTTCTTC.

The chain links TRBV5-4 to TRBJ1-1; D is perhaps TRBD1 (5 bases). The germline V and J ends were trimmed by 3 bases and 2 bases, with 17 bases remaining between them. This CDR3 is 16 amino acids long. Germline values: CDR1 SGHNT, CDR2 YYREEE (reference sequence). CDR3 nucleotides: TGTGCCAGCAGCTCCTCCCTCAGACAGCTAAACACTGAAGCTTTCTTT. It yields the protein CASSSSLRQLNTEAFF.

The chain couples TRBV5-6 to TRBJ1-1; no reliable D call. The V and J ends lost 0 bases and 8 bases respectively, with 8 bases between them. This CDR3 region has 12 residues. From germline, CDR1 is SGHDT and CDR2 YYEEEE. The CDR3 bases are TGTGCCAGCAGCTTGGCGAGGAGGGAAGCTTTCTTT. Its protein is CASSLARREAFF.

The rearrangement uses TRBV18 and TRBJ2-3, with TRBD1 as a possible D gene (6 bases). Trimming removed 0 bases at V and 0 bases at J, with 10 bases between. Germline-derived CDR1 and CDR2 are KGHSH and LQKENI. CDR3 length: 16 residues. CDR3 region: CASSPPFRGSTDTQYF. The CDR3, as DNA: TGTGCCAGCTCACCACCGTTCAGGGGAAGCACAGATACGCAGTATTTT.

Many counts were recorded for this clone. The J gene is TRBJ2-3, the V gene TRBV9; D may be TRBD1 (6 bases). With 0 bases removed from V and 2 bases from J, the gap between germline ends came to 10 bases. Germline-derived CDR1 and CDR2 are SGDLS and YYNGEE. CDR3 size: 15 residues. CDR3: CASSVAGHPTDTQYF. CDR3 nucleotide sequence: TGTGCCAGCAGCGTAGCGGGACACCCCACAGATACGCAGTATTTT.

This clone was observed a few times. This chain joins TRBV19 and TRBJ1-1; 10 nucleotides align to TRBD1. Germline V lookup: CDR1 LNHDA, CDR2 SQIVND (reference sequence). V lost 4 bases to trimming and J lost 7 bases; unmatched junction nucleotides: 21. The CDR3 runs to 19 residues. The CDR3: CASSTPRTGQGIGSGEAFF. The CDR3 nucleotides read TGTGCCAGTAGTACCCCCCGTACGGGACAGGGGATAGGGTCCGGTGAAGCTTTCTTT.

This clone was detected a few times. This sequence joins TRBV6-5 and TRBJ2-7; tentatively, D is TRBD1 (5 bases). Germline CDR1 is MNHEY and CDR2 is SVGAGI. Between the trimmed V and J ends, which lost 0 bases and 0 bases, there was a span of 9 bases. This CDR3 comprises 15 residues. The CDR3 DNA sequence: TGTGCCAGCAGTTACTCGATTGACAGCTCCTACGAGCAGTACTTC. It is translated as CASSYSIDSSYEQYF.

The J gene is TRBJ2-3, the V gene TRBV7-9; the match to TRBD1 covers 9 bases. V shed 4 bases and J 6 bases; nucleotides not matched to a gene: 11. The germline CDR1 and CDR2 sequences are SEHNR and FQNEAQ (reference sequence). CDR3 length equals 16 residues. CDR3 sequence reads: CASSSPPGQGIDTQYF. DNA for the CDR3: TGTGCCAGCAGCTCCCCTCCGGGACAGGGTATCGATACGCAGTATTTT.

This clone was counted between two and nine times. The V and J genes are TRBV5-4 and TRBJ1-4; TRBD1 is a possible D gene (6 bases). Germline CDR1 SGHNT, CDR2 YYREEE (reference sequence). CDR3 size: 16 residues. Trimming shortened V by 1 base and J by 5 bases, and 15 bases separated the two germline ends. The CDR3 DNA is TGTGCCAGCAGCTTGAGAACAGGGCTTCTAAATGAAAAACTGTTTTTT. As protein: CASSLRTGLLNEKLFF.

The chain has TRBV27 and TRBJ2-1, with TRBD2 matching 13 bases. Unmatched junction bases numbered 10, after V lost 2 bases and J lost 6 bases. The CDR3 is 18 amino acids. Germline V gene lookup returns CDR1 MNHEY and CDR2 SMNVEV (reference sequence). The CDR3, as DNA: TGTGCCAGCAGTTTAGGGCCCCGACTAGCGGGAGGTCCCAATGAGCAGTTCTTC. This codes for CASSLGPRLAGGPNEQFF.

This clone occurred a few times. The genes are TRBV29-1 and TRBJ2-5; 10 bases line up with TRBD2. The DNA end is more similar to TRBJ2-7, so the J call may be wrong. The CDR3 extends over 12 amino acids. Germline CDR1 is SQVTM and CDR2 is ANQGSEA. The DNA for the CDR3 is TGCAGCACGACTAGCGGGTCCTACGAGCAGTACTTC. Amino acid sequence: CSTTSGSYEQYF.

This clone was seen more than once but under ten times. The chain links TRBV30 to TRBJ2-5, with TRBD2 matching over 13 bases. The trim removed 2 bases at V and 2 bases at J, leaving 8 bases unmatched. This CDR3 has 17 amino acids. Germline V gene data show CDR1 as GTSNPN and CDR2 as SVGIG (reference sequence). The CDR3 region has the DNA TGTGCCTGGAGTCGGGGACTAGCGGGATTAAGGCAAGAGACCCAGTACTTC. Protein sequence: CAWSRGLAGLRQETQYF.

The genes are TRBV19 and TRBJ1-5, with D hard to call. The CDR3 is 14 residues long. Trimming shortened V by 4 bases and J by 1 base, and 8 bases separated the two germline ends. The germline gives CDR1 LNHDA, CDR2 SQIVND (reference sequence). CDR3 protein: CASSTYLSNQPQHF. For the CDR3, the DNA is TGTGCCAGTAGTACCTACTTAAGCAATCAGCCCCAGCATTTT.

This clone was found a few times. The genes are TRBV5-6 and TRBJ2-1; 10 nucleotides match TRBD1. Germline trimming cut 3 bases from V and 2 bases from J; bases unmatched to any gene: 2. From germline, CDR1 is SGHDT and CDR2 YYEEEE. The CDR3 has 15 residues. This CDR3 reads CASSWDRGPYNEQFF. The CDR3 nucleotides are TGTGCCAGCAGCTGGGACAGGGGACCCTACAATGAGCAGTTCTTC. Supplemented by reference TRBV5-6 and TRBJ2-1, the full variable domain reads DAGVTQSPTHLIKTRGQQVTLRCSPKSGHDTVSWYQQALGQGPQFIFQYYEEEERQRGNFPDRFSGHQFPNYSSELNVNALLLGDSALYLCASSWDRGPYNEQFFGPGTRLTVL.

The CDR3: CASTSGTSGYNEQFF. CDR3 in DNA: TGTGCCAGCACCTCCGGGACTAGCGGCTACAATGAGCAGTTCTTC. J is TRBJ2-1 and V is TRBV6-5; 11 bases match TRBD2. From germline, CDR1 is MNHEY and CDR2 SVGAGI. The trim removed 7 bases at V and 3 bases at J, leaving 5 bases unmatched. The CDR3 length is 15 residues.

The rearrangement links TRBV28 to TRBJ1-2; no firm D call. CDR1 is MDHEN, CDR2 SYDVKM, per germline. The CDR3 totals 15 residues. Trimming shortened V by 7 bases and J by 5 bases, and 20 bases separated the two germline ends. CDR3 sequence reads: CASMRQRGVRYGYTF. CDR3 sequence (DNA): TGTGCCAGCATGAGGCAGAGAGGTGTTCGGTATGGCTACACCTTC.

This clone turned up a few times. The chain joins TRBV9 to TRBJ2-1; weak D call: TRBD1 (7 bases). The ends were cut back, 4 bases at V and 7 bases at J, with 12 bases in the middle. This CDR3 comprises 13 residues. Germline V lookup: CDR1 SGDLS, CDR2 YYNGEE. Written as DNA, the CDR3 is TGTGCCAGCAGCCCACAGGGGAGGAATGAGCAGTTCTTC. It translates to CASSPQGRNEQFF. Using reference TRBV9 and TRBJ2-1 for the parts outside the CDR3, the full variable domain is DSGVTQTPKHLITATGQRVTLRCSPRSGDLSVYWYQQSLDQGLQFLIQYYNGEERAKGNILERFSAQQFPDLHSELNLSSLELGDSALYFCASSPQGRNEQFFGPGTRLTVL.

In its sample, this clone was seen a few times. This sequence joins TRBV5-1 and TRBJ2-1; possible D gene TRBD1, 5 bases. Germline lookup yields CDR1 SGHRS and CDR2 YFSETQ. V was shortened by 4 bases and J by 6 bases, with 17 bases between the two germline ends. The CDR3 consists of 15 residues. In DNA form, the CDR3 reads TGCGCCAGCAGCCCTTTGGCTAGTGGGGCCAATGAGCAGTTCTTC. Translated: CASSPLASGANEQFF.

This clone has a handful of counts. This rearrangement joins TRBV5-1 to TRBJ2-3; D perhaps matches TRBD2 (6 bases). Per germline, CDR1 SGHRS and CDR2 YFSETQ. Trimming cost V 4 bases and J 0 bases, with 12 bases left between them. CDR3 size: 15 residues. In DNA form, the CDR3 reads TGCGCCAGCAGCGCGCTAGCGTCCAGCACAGATACGCAGTATTTT. Translation: CASSALASSTDTQYF.

In this sample, this clone turned up a few times. The chain carries TRBV25-1 and TRBJ2-1, with 10 nucleotides matching TRBD2. V shed 11 bases and J 0 bases; nucleotides not matched to a gene: 13. Germline CDR1 and CDR2: MGHDK and SYGVNS. The CDR3 consists of 17 residues. The CDR3 is CASYGLADQSSYNEQFF. CDR3 in DNA: TGTGCCTCATACGGACTAGCGGACCAGAGCTCCTACAATGAGCAGTTCTTC.

The chain recombines TRBV6-6 with TRBJ2-3, with D uncertain. Trimming cost V 6 bases and J 2 bases, with 9 bases left between them. Germline CDR1 MNHNY, CDR2 SVGAGI (reference sequence). This CDR3 comprises 13 residues. In nucleotides, the CDR3 is TGTGCCAGCAGACCCGACTTCACAGATACGCAGTATTTT. Amino acids: CASRPDFTDTQYF.

The V and J genes are TRBV15 and TRBJ2-3; 9 nucleotides agree with TRBD2. Germline V CDR1 and CDR2: LNHNV, YYDKDF (reference sequence). The CDR3 is made up of 18 amino acids. Trimming took 5 bases from V and 6 from J; bases not matched to a gene: 18. CDR3 DNA: TGTGCCACCAGCCCCAAGGGCCCTGGCGGGGGGGCCACCGATACGCAGTATTTT. Translated, it gives CATSPKGPGGGATDTQYF.

This rearrangement joins TRBV25-1 to TRBJ2-4; a possible D gene is TRBD2 (6 bases). The CDR3 is 15 residues long. In germline, CDR1 is MGHDK, CDR2 SYGVNS. V lost 1 base and J lost 7, with 14 bases in between. The CDR3 DNA is TGTGCCAGCAGTGAATCCGGAGGGACGGGGAACATTCAGTACTTC. Protein: CASSESGGTGNIQYF.

This clone has a handful of counts. The V and J genes are TRBV28 and TRBJ2-7; TRBD2 aligns across 8 bases. CDR1 is MDHEN and CDR2 is SYDVKM in the germline V gene. V lost 4 bases, J lost 3 bases, and 5 bases stayed unmatched. This CDR3 comprises 14 residues. The CDR3 nucleotides are TGTGCCAGCAGTTCCTTCGGGGGGGACTACGAGCAGTACTTC. Residues: CASSSFGGDYEQYF.

Only a few counts were recorded for this clone. This chain uses TRBV6-6 with TRBJ2-7; TRBD1 matches at 7 bases. The trim removed 0 bases at V and 2 bases at J, leaving 1 base unmatched. The CDR3 is 14 amino acids. CDR1 and CDR2 from the germline V gene are MNHNY and SVGAGI (reference sequence). The CDR3: CASSYSQGPYEQYF. CDR3 bases: TGTGCCAGCAGTTACTCACAGGGGCCCTACGAGCAGTACTTC.

This clone occurred a few times. This chain uses TRBV30 with TRBJ2-5; 8 nucleotides match TRBD2. Trimming at V came to 0 bases and at J to 5 bases, leaving 8 bases not matched to a gene. The CDR3 is made up of 15 amino acids. Germline loops: CDR1 GTSNPN, CDR2 SVGIG (reference sequence). The CDR3 DNA follows: TGTGCCTGGAGTGTACCCGGGAGGGCCCCCGAGACCCAGTACTTC. As protein: CAWSVPGRAPETQYF.